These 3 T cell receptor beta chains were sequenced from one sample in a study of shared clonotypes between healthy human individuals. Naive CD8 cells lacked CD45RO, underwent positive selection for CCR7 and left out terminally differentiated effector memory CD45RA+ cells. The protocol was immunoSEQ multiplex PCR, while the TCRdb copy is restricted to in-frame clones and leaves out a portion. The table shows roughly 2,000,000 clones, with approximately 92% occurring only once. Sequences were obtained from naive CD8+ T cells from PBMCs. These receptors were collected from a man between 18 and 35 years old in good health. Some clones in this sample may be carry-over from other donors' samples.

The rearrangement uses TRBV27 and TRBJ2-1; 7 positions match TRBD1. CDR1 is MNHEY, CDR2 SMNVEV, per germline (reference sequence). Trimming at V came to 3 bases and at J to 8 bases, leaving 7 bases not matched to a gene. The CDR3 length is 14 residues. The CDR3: CASSLRGLSDEQFF. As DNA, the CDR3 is TGTGCCAGCAGTTTGAGGGGGCTTAGCGATGAGCAGTTCTTC.

The CDR3 is CAARTGLGEQYF. CDR3 bases: TGTGCCGCCCGGACAGGGCTGGGGGAGCAGTACTTC. The J gene is TRBJ2-7, the V gene TRBV19; 8 positions agree with TRBD1. V lost 11 bases, J lost 7 bases, and 10 bases stayed unmatched. CDR1 and CDR2 from the germline V gene are LNHDA and SQIVND (reference sequence). The CDR3 covers 12 residues.

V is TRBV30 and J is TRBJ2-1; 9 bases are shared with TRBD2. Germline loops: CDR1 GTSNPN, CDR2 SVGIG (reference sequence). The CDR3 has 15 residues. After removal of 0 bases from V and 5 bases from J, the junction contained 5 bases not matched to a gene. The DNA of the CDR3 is TGTGCCTGGAGTGTAGGGACTAGCCTCAACAATGAGCAGTTCTTC. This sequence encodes CAWSVGTSLNNEQFF.